This is a list of T cell receptor beta chains from one sample in a study of CD8 T cells in ankylosing spondylitis. TCRdb processed the 5' RACE reads anew with MiXCR; each CDR3 protein has one entry. Here the sample spans a few hundred thousand distinct CDR3 sequences, around 21% being singletons. The sample comprised blood, either unsorted or a sorted T cell fraction (not recorded which). These TCRs come from a female donor with ankylosing spondylitis or in good health (not recorded which). Both conserved end residues are part of each CDR3. D genes are given only for firm matches. Clone sizes are given selectively: once, few, many, or a class where the clone is expanded.

D	V	J	size	DNA	CDR3
NA	TRBV20-1	TRBJ2-5	few	TGCAGTGCTAGAGAGGGGCGCCGGAGTAATTACTTC	CSAREGRRSNYF
NA	TRBV5-5	TRBJ1-1	NA	TGTGCCAGCAGCTTGACAGCCACTGAAGCTTTCTTT	CASSLTATEAFF
NA	TRBV12-3/TRBV12-4	TRBJ2-7	few	TGTGCCAGCAGTCCCGGGACACCCATCTACGAGCAGTACTTC	CASSPGTPIYEQYF
NA	TRBV20-1	TRBJ2-1	few	TGCAGTGCTAGAGAGGGAGGCGAGAGGCAGTTCTTC	CSAREGGERQFF
NA	TRBV29-1	TRBJ2-7	many	TGCAGCGTTTCTATGGGGGACGAGCAGTACTTC	CSVSMGDEQYF
NA	TRBV15	TRBJ1-4	many	TGTGCCACCAGCAGACCCAGAGGGCAGGGAGGTGAAAAACTGTTTTTT	CATSRPRGQGGEKLFF
NA	TRBV5-1	TRBJ1-3	many	TGCGCCAGCAGCGTACAGGGACCCTCTGGAAACACCATATATTTT	CASSVQGPSGNTIYF
TRBD1	TRBV10-3	TRBJ2-7	NA	TGTGCCATAGGACAGGGGCCCTCCGAGCAGTACTTC	CAIGQGPSEQYF
TRBD1	TRBV5-6	TRBJ2-3	few	TGTGCCAGCAGCATCGCCGGGACAGTCACAGATACGCAGTATTTT	CASSIAGTVTDTQYF
NA	TRBV30	TRBJ1-1	NA	TGTGCCTGGAATCCCGGGGACTCCGAAGCTTTCTTT	CAWNPGDSEAFF
NA	TRBV10-3	TRBJ2-7	many	TGTGCCATCGGCTTACAGGGTAACTACGAGCAGTACTTC	CAIGLQGNYEQYF
NA	TRBV29-1	TRBJ2-5	many	TGCAGCCCTAAGAGGGGGGAGACCCAGTACTTC	CSPKRGETQYF
TRBD2	TRBV15	TRBJ2-1	many	TGTGCCACCAGCAGAGGGACTAGCGGGAGATTGGAGCAGTTCTTC	CATSRGTSGRLEQFF
TRBD2	TRBV5-1	TRBJ2-1	NA	TGCGCCAGCAGGTTAGCGGGGCCTGAGGGTGAGCAGTTCTTC	CASRLAGPEGEQFF
TRBD2	TRBV20-1	TRBJ2-1	many	TGCAGTGCTACCAGACTAGCGGTAAACAATGAGCAGTTCTTC	CSATRLAVNNEQFF
NA	TRBV19	TRBJ1-2	many	TGTGCCAGTAGTATAAGCGGTTCGGATTCTAACTATGGCTACACCTTC	CASSISGSDSNYGYTF
NA	TRBV6-1	TRBJ1-1	many	TGTGCCAGTCGGTGGGGGCACACTGAAGCTTTCTTT	CASRWGHTEAFF
NA	TRBV6-2/TRBV6-3	TRBJ2-2	NA	TGTGCCAGCAGAACGGATAAGGTTGTACAAGGGGAGCTGTTTTTT	CASRTDKVVQGELFF
TRBD1	TRBV20-1	TRBJ2-7	NA	TGCAGTGTTGGGACAGGGAATTACTACGAGCAGTACTTC	CSVGTGNYYEQYF
TRBD1	TRBV7-8	TRBJ1-1	few	TGTGCCAGCAGCTCCGGGACAGGGGTTATGAACACTGAAGCTTTCTTT	CASSSGTGVMNTEAFF
NA	TRBV20-1	TRBJ2-3	once	TGCAGTGCTAGAGTTGGAGGGAGAGATACGCAGTATTTT	CSARVGGRDTQYF
TRBD1	TRBV6-5	TRBJ2-4	NA	TGTGCCAGCAGTTCAATCCGGGACAGGGAGTATGGCATTCAGTACTTC	CASSSIRDREYGIQYF
TRBD1	TRBV20-1	TRBJ1-5	few	TGCAGTGCTAGGGCCGGGACAGGGAAGGAGGGGCCCCAGCATTTT	CSARAGTGKEGPQHF
NA	TRBV4-3	TRBJ2-3	many	TGCGCCAGCAGCCAACGGGGCGGGACAGACGATACGCAGTATTTT	CASSQRGGTDDTQYF
NA	TRBV5-1	TRBJ1-1	few	TGCGCCAGCAGCATTCGAGGGATGAACACTGAAGCTTTCTTT	CASSIRGMNTEAFF
NA	TRBV7-8	TRBJ2-6	once	TGTGCCAGCAGCCCTAGGCTCGGGTGCAACGTCCTGACTTTC	CASSPRLGCNVLTF
NA	TRBV29-1	TRBJ2-7	many	TGCAGCGTGACCGGGACCTTCTACGAGCAGTACTTC	CSVTGTFYEQYF
TRBD1	TRBV29-1	TRBJ2-1	NA	TGCAGCGTTGAACCGGGACAGGGAGGAAATGAGCAGTTCTTC	CSVEPGQGGNEQFF
TRBD1	TRBV10-3	TRBJ2-7	NA	TGTGCCATCAGTGAGGGGGACAGTTTCTACGAGCAGTACTTC	CAISEGDSFYEQYF
TRBD1	TRBV27	TRBJ2-7	few	TGTGCCAGCAGTTTTGGCGGACAGGGCGACGATCGGCAGTACTTC	CASSFGGQGDDRQYF
TRBD1	TRBV7-9	TRBJ2-5	many	TGTGCCAGCCGGAACAGGGGGCCGGAGGAGACCCAGTACTTC	CASRNRGPEETQYF
NA	TRBV5-1	TRBJ2-1	NA	TGCGCCAGCAGCTCCGTACTAGCTAACATTTACAATGAGCAGTTCTTC	CASSSVLANIYNEQFF
TRBD1	TRBV15	TRBJ2-6	NA	TGTGCCACCAGCATCAGACAGGGGAGGTCTGGGGCCAACGTCCTGACTTTC	CATSIRQGRSGANVLTF
TRBD2	TRBV10-1	TRBJ2-3	NA	TGCGCCAGCAGTTCTGGGACTAGCGGGAGAACAGATACGCAGTATTTT	CASSSGTSGRTDTQYF
TRBD1	TRBV28	TRBJ2-1	few	TGTGCCAGCTGGGACAGGTATGAGCAGTTCTTC	CASWDRYEQFF
NA	TRBV7-2	TRBJ2-2	few	TGTGCCAGCAGTCGGGGTAGGGGGGGTAGGGAGCTGTTTTTT	CASSRGRGGRELFF
NA	TRBV6-2/TRBV6-3	TRBJ1-1	few	TGTGCCAGCTTAGACGAGATGAACACTGAAGCTTTCTTT	CASLDEMNTEAFF
TRBD1	TRBV12-3/TRBV12-4	TRBJ2-3	many	TGTGCCAGCAGTTTAGGAGGGGGCGAAGGTACGCAGTATTTT	CASSLGGGEGTQYF
NA	TRBV6-1	TRBJ2-7	once	TGTGCCAGCACTCCCGGGACGGCGGGGGAGCAGTACTTC	CASTPGTAGEQYF
NA	TRBV20-1	TRBJ2-5	few	TGCAGTGCTAGAGACGCAGGGGCGGGAGAGACCCAGTACTTC	CSARDAGAGETQYF
NA	TRBV12-3/TRBV12-4	TRBJ2-7	many	TGTGCCAGCAGCCCCCCGGCTAGCGTCTACGAGCAGTACTTC	CASSPPASVYEQYF
NA	TRBV20-1	TRBJ1-5	few	TGCAGTGCAGGGGCGCACGGGCAGCCCCAGCATTTT	CSAGAHGQPQHF